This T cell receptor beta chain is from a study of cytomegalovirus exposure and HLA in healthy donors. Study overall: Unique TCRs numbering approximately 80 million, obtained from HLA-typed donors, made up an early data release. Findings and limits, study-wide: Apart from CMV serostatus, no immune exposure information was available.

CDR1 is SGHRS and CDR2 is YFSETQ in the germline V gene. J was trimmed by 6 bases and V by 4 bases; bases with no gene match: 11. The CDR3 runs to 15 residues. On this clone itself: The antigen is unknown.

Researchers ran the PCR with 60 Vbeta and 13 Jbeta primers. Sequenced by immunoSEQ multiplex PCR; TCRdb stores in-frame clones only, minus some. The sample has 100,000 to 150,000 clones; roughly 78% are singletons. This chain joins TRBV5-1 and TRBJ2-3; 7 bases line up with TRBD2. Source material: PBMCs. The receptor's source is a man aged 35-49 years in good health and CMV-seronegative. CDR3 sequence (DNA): TGCGCCAGCAGCCCCGGACTAGTAGGTATGGATACGCAGTATTTT. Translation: CASSPGLVGMDTQYF.